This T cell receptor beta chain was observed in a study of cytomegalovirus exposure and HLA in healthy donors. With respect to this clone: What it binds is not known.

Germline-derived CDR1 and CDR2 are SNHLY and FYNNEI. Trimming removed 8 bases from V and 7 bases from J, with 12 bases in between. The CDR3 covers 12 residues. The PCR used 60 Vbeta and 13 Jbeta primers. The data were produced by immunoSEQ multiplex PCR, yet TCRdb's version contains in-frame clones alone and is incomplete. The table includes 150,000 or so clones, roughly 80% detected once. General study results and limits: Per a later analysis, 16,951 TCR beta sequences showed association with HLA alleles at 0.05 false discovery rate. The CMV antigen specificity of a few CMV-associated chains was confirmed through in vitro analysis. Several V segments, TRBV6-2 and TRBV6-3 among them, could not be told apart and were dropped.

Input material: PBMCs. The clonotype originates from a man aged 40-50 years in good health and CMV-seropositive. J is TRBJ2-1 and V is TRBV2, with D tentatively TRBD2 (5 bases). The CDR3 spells CASGRTGNEQFF. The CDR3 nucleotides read TGTGCCAGCGGTAGGACTGGGAATGAGCAGTTCTTC. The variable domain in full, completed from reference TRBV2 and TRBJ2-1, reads EPEVTQTPSHQVTQMGQEVILRCVPISNHLYFYWYRQILGQKVEFLVSFYNNEISEKSEIFDDQFSVERPDGSNFTLKIRSTKLEDSAMYFCASGRTGNEQFFGPGTRLTVL.